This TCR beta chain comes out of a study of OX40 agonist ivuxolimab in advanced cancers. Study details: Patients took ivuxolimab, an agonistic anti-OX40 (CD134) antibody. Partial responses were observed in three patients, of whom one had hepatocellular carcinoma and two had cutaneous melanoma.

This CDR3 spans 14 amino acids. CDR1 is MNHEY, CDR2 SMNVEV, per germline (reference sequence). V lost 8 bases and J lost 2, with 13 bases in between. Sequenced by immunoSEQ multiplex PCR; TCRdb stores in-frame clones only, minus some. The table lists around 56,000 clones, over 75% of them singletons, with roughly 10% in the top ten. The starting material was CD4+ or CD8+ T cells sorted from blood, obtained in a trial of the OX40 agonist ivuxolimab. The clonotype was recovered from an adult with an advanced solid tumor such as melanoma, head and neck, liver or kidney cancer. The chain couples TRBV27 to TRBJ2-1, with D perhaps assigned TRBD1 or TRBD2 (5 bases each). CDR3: CASSRERAYNEQFF. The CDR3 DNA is TGTGCCAGCTCCAGGGAGAGGGCCTACAATGAGCAGTTCTTC.